This TCR beta chain is drawn from a study of cytomegalovirus exposure and HLA in healthy donors. Clones were read by immunoSEQ multiplex PCR, and TCRdb kept only the in-frame ones, dropping some. The sample comprises about 150,000 clones, approximately 90% of which are singletons, and 0.6% to 0.85% rests with the top ten. The donors were part of the validation cohort of 120 or so subjects. That cohort was separate from the first cohort, which comprised about 730 subjects. Germline CDR1 and CDR2: LNHNV and YYDKDF (reference sequence). V lost 1 base and J 0 bases, leaving 16 bases between the germline ends. CDR3 size: 18 residues.

The chain recombines TRBV15 with TRBJ1-5; D gene ambiguous. The TCR sequence derives from a man between 18 and 35 years old in good health and CMV-seronegative. The sample comprised PBMCs. DNA for the CDR3: TGTGCCACCAGCAGAGCCCGTAACGGAGCTAATAGCAATCAGCCCCAGCATTTT. Translated, it gives CATSRARNGANSNQPQHF.